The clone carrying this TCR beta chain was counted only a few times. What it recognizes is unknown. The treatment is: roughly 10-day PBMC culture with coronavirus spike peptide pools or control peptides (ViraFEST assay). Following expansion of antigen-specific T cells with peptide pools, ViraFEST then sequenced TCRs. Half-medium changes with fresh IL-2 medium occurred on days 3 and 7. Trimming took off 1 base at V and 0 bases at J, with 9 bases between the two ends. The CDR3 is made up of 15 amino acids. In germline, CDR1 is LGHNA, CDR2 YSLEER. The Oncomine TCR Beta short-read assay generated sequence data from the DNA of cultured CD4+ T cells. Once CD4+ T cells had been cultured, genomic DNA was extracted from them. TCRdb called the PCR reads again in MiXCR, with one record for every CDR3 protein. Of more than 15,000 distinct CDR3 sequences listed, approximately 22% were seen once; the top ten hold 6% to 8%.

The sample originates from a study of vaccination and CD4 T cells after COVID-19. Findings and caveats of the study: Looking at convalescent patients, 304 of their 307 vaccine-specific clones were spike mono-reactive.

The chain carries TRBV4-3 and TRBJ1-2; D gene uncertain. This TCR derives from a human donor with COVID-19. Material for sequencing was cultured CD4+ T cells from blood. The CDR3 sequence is CASSQGGNTNYGYTF. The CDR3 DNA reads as TGCGCCAGCAGCCAAGGAGGAAATACTAACTATGGCTACACCTTC.